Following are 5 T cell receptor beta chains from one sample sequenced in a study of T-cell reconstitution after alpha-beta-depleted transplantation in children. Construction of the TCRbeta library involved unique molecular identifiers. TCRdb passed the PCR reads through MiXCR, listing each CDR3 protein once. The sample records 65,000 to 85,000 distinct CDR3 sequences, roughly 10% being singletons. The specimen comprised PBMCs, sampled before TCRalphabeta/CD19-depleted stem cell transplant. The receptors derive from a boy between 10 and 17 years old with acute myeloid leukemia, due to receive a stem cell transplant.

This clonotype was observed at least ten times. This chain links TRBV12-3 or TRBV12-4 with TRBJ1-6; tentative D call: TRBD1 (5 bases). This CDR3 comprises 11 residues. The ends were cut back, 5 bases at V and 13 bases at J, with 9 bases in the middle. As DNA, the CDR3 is TGTGCCAGCAGTGGGGGAGTGCCCCTCCACTTT. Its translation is CASSGGVPLHF.

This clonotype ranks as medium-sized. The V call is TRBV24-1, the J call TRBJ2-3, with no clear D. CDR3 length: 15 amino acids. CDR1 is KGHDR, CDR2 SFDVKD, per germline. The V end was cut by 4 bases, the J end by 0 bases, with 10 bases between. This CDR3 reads CATSEHDSSTDTQYF. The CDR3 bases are TGTGCCACCAGTGAACACGACTCCAGCACAGATACGCAGTATTTT.

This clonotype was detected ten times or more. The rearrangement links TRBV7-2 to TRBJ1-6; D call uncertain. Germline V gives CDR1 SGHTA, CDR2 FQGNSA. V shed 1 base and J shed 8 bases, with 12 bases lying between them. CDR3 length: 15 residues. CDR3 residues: CASSLVGRRDSPLHF. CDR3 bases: TGTGCCAGCAGCTTAGTGGGAAGGAGGGATTCACCCCTCCACTTT.

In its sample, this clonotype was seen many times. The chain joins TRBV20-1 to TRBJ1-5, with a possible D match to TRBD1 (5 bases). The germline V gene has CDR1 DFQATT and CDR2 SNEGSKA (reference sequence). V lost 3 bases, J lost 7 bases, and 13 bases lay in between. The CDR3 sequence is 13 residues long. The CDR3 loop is CSASGGRDQPQHF. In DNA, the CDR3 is TGCAGTGCTAGCGGTGGGAGGGACCAGCCCCAGCATTTT.

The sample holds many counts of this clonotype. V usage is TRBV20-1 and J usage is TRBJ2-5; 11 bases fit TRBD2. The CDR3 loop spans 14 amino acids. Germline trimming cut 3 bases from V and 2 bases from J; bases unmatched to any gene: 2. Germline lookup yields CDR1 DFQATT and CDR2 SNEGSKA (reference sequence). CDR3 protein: CSASSGRVQETQYF. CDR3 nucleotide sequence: TGCAGTGCTAGTAGCGGGAGGGTTCAAGAGACCCAGTACTTC.